This passage covers 5 T cell receptor beta chains from one sample sequenced in a study of T cell repertoires in cytomegalovirus infection (dated by TCRdb to about 2019). Sequencing was performed on an Illumina HiSeq 1500. TCRdb cleaned the public reads at Q25 with fastp, built clones with MiXCR and kept in-frame beta chains. Entries are consolidated by CDR3 protein sequence, retaining the most common genes and DNA. The sample yields roughly 640,000 distinct CDR3 sequences; approximately 24% were counted once. Clones ranked in the top ten supply around 8% of the sample. Sequenced sample: CD8+ T cells from PBMCs. The receptor source for this set is a human donor in good health (CMV status not recorded). Some clones in this sample may be carry-over from other donors' samples.

CDR3 DNA: TGTGCCACCGCGGACTCCACTGAAGCTTTCTTT. It encodes CATADSTEAFF. The chain employs TRBV6-2 or TRBV6-3 and TRBJ1-1; D gene ambiguous. The germline CDR1 and CDR2 sequences are MNHEY and SVGEGT. Trimming shortened V by 10 bases and J by 4 bases, and 10 bases separated the two germline ends. The CDR3 runs 11 residues.

This clonotype was counted at least ten times. This rearrangement joins TRBV7-2 to TRBJ1-5, with D unresolved. Trimming stripped 1 base from V and 2 bases from J, with 12 bases between. CDR3 length equals 16 residues. Germline CDR1 is SGHTA and CDR2 is FQGNSA. CDR3 residues: CASSLGRVSGNQPQHF. The CDR3 DNA reads TGTGCCAGCAGCTTAGGGCGGGTTTCGGGCAATCAGCCCCAGCATTTT.

Regarding this clonotype: Germline is not matched at one junction end, which may reflect a read error. This chain joins TRBV5-3 and TRBJ2-2; D perhaps matches TRBD2 (5 bases). TRBV5-3 qualifies as an ORF whose function is uncertain. The CDR3 has 13 amino acids. CDR3 coding DNA: TGTACCAGCAGCCCAAGCGGATCTTTGGAGCTGTTTTTT. Residues: CTSSPSGSLELFF.

This clonotype was counted at least ten times. The chain recombines TRBV28 with TRBJ1-5, with 7 bases identical to TRBD1. This CDR3 comprises 17 residues. Germline CDR1 MDHEN, CDR2 SYDVKM. J was trimmed by 2 bases and V by 4 bases; bases with no gene match: 11. CDR3 in DNA: TGTGCCAGCAGTTCTAGAGGGGGCCTGAGGGGCAATCAGCCCCAGCATTTT. As protein: CASSSRGGLRGNQPQHF.

This clonotype occurred a few times. V is TRBV4-3 and J is TRBJ2-5, with D hard to call. Germline CDR1 and CDR2: LGHNA and YSLEER. V was shortened by 0 bases and J by 5 bases, with 13 bases between the two germline ends. This CDR3 region has 15 residues. The CDR3, as DNA: TGCGCCAGCAGCCAAGATCGGAAGGGTTGGGAGACCCAGTACTTC. Amino acid sequence: CASSQDRKGWETQYF.